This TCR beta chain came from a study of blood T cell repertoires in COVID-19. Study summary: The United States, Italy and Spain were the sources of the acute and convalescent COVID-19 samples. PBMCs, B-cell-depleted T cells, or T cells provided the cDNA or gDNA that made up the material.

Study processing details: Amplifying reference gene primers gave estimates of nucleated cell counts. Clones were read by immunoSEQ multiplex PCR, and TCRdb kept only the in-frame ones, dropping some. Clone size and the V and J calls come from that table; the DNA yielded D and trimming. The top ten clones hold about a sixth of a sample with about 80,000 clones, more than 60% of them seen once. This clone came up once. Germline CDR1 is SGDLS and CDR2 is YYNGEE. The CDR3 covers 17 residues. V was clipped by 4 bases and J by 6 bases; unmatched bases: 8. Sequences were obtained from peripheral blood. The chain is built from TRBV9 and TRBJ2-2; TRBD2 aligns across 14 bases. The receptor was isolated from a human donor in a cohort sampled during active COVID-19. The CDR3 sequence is CASSPRGLAGVPGELFF. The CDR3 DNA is TGTGCCAGCAGCCCCCGGGGACTAGCGGGAGTCCCCGGGGAGCTGTTTTTT.